This T cell receptor beta chain was captured in a study of blood T cell repertoires in COVID-19. In the study overall: PBMCs, B-cell-depleted T cells, or T cells provided the cDNA or gDNA that made up the material.

The table lists this clone with a count of one. The method was immunoSEQ multiplex PCR; TCRdb's version includes in-frame clones alone and lacks a portion of them. The profile covers roughly 130,000 clones, with 84% appearing a single time and around 3.9% taken by the ten largest. V lost 2 bases and J lost 7, with 11 bases in between. This CDR3 has 13 amino acids. The sequenced material came from PBMCs or T cells enriched from blood (not recorded which). V usage is TRBV12-3 or TRBV12-4 and J usage is TRBJ1-2, with D possibly being TRBD1 (6 bases). This clonotype originated in a woman in her 30s who had recovered from COVID-19. The CDR3 DNA reads as TGTGCCAGCAGTTTAAACAGGGCGGCTGGCTACACCTTC. The encoded protein is CASSLNRAAGYTF.